This T cell receptor (beta chain) was sequenced during a study of regulatory T cells in long-lasting Graves disease. The TCR beta library used iRepertoire HTBI primers with Arm-PCR amplification of CDR3. TCRdb ran MiXCR on the multiplex PCR reads and lists one entry per CDR3 protein. The sample consists of roughly 560,000 distinct CDR3 sequences, about 15% of them appearing once. This clonotype was observed a handful of times. Regarding time point: newly diagnosed GD, antithyroid drugs for less than 3 months. From RNA extracted from PBMCs, the TCR library was made. Germline V gives CDR1 SGHRS, CDR2 YFSETQ. This CDR3 comprises 17 residues. The J segment lost 3 bases and the V segment lost 2 bases, leaving 11 bases of the junction unmatched. These same data were also listed under a study on T cells in Graves' hyperthyroidism and ophthalmopathy. According to that study: The study excluded patients with uncontrolled infection, other autoimmune disease, pregnancy or lactation.

The specimen was peripheral blood mononuclear cells (PBMCs), collected at new diagnosis, from a patient treated with antithyroid drugs. The chain carries TRBV5-1 and TRBJ1-1; the match to TRBD1 covers 9 bases. The receptor's source is a woman aged 35-65 years with Graves disease. The CDR3, as DNA: TGCGCCAGCAGCTTTCTCCCACAGGGGGCCCAAGACACTGAAGCTTTCTTT. Translated: CASSFLPQGAQDTEAFF.